The 24 T cell receptor beta chains reported below all come from one sample, sequenced in a study of shared clonotypes between healthy human individuals. Clones were read by immunoSEQ multiplex PCR, and TCRdb kept only the in-frame ones, dropping some. Of over a million clones in the sample, 78% were seen once. The sequenced material came from memory CD4+ T cells from PBMCs. Subset meaning: CD45RA-negative fraction. The source of these receptors is a man younger than 30 in good health. Some clones in this sample may be carry-over from other donors' samples.

This clone turned up a few times. In the same sample, other DNA sequences code for this CDR3. This chain uses TRBV27 with TRBJ2-6; no clear D gene. Trimming left V 4 bases short and J 4 bases short, with 2 bases between. Germline loops: CDR1 MNHEY, CDR2 SMNVEV (reference sequence). This CDR3 is built from 12 residues. CDR3 residues: CASSSGANVLTF. The CDR3 DNA reads as TGTGCCAGCAGTTCAGGGGCCAACGTCCTGACTTTC.

This clone was detected a few times. The CDR3 is CASSPEAATGELFF. The CDR3 DNA reads as TGTGCCAGCTCACCAGAGGCAGCCACCGGGGAGCTGTTTTTT. The chain employs TRBV18 and TRBJ2-2; D uncertain. This CDR3 region has 14 residues. The germline CDR1 and CDR2 sequences are KGHSH and LQKENI. The V and J ends lost 2 bases and 4 bases respectively, with 8 bases between them.

The chain uses TRBV18 and TRBJ2-6; D may be TRBD1 (6 bases). CDR1 and CDR2 (germline): KGHSH, LQKENI. Between the trimmed V and J ends, which lost 3 bases and 0 bases, there was a span of 12 bases. The CDR3 has 17 residues. This CDR3 reads CASSPNRASSGANVLTF. For the CDR3, the DNA is TGTGCCAGCTCACCTAACAGGGCCAGCTCTGGGGCCAACGTCCTGACTTTC. Filled out from reference TRBV18 and TRBJ2-6, the complete variable domain reads NAGVMQNPRHLVRRRGQEARLRCSPMKGHSHVYWYRQLPEEGLKFMVYLQKENIIDESGMPKERFSAEFPKEGPSILRIQQVVRGDSAAYFCASSPNRASSGANVLTFGAGSRLTVL.

This chain joins TRBV7-9 and TRBJ1-5, with 9 bases identical to TRBD1. Germline V lookup: CDR1 SEHNR, CDR2 FQNEAQ (reference sequence). Trimming cost V 5 bases and J 2 bases; bases outside gene matches: 13. This CDR3 has 18 amino acids. In nucleotides, the CDR3 is TGTGCCAGCAGCGGAGGACCGGGACAGGGATGGGGCAATCAGCCCCAGCATTTT. This gives the protein CASSGGPGQGWGNQPQHF.

The rearrangement joins TRBV6-1 to TRBJ1-3; no clear D. CDR1 and CDR2 from the germline V gene are MNHNS and SASEGT. The CDR3 is 14 residues long. The germline V and J ends were trimmed by 1 base and 2 bases, with 6 bases remaining between them. DNA for the CDR3: TGTGCCAGCAGTGAAGTGTGGACTGGAAACACCATATATTTT. Protein product: CASSEVWTGNTIYF.

V usage is TRBV5-1 and J usage is TRBJ1-2; 7 nucleotides line up with TRBD1. Trimming at V came to 4 bases and at J to 2 bases, leaving 11 bases not matched to a gene. This CDR3 is built from 16 residues. The germline V gene has CDR1 SGHRS and CDR2 YFSETQ. CDR3 region: CASSLNPAGQNYGYTF. CDR3 sequence (DNA): TGCGCCAGCAGCCTAAACCCGGCGGGACAGAACTATGGCTACACCTTC.

This chain uses TRBV7-3 with TRBJ1-1; 8 bases are a match to TRBD1. V dropped 3 bases and J dropped 3; count of bases not matched to a gene: 9. This CDR3 has 16 amino acids. CDR1 and CDR2 (germline): SGHTA, FQGTGA. The CDR3 region has the DNA TGTGCCAGCAGCTTGGGGCAGGGGGCTGGGGACACTGAAGCTTTCTTT. Translated: CASSLGQGAGDTEAFF. Full variable domain (missing parts from reference TRBV7-3 and TRBJ1-1): GAGVSQTPSNKVTEKGKYVELRCDPISGHTALYWYRQSLGQGPEFLIYFQGTGAADDSGLPNDRFFAVRPEGSVSTLKIQRTERGDSAVYLCASSLGQGAGDTEAFFGQGTRLTVV.

The rearrangement joins TRBV5-1 to TRBJ1-4; no clear D. Trimming cost V 4 bases and J 4 bases, with 11 bases left between them. Per the germline V gene, CDR1 is SGHRS and CDR2 is YFSETQ. This CDR3 is 14 amino acids long. Here the CDR3 reads CASSKDGNNEKLFF. The CDR3 bases are TGCGCCAGCAGCAAGGACGGAAATAATGAAAAACTGTTTTTT.

The chain carries TRBV9 and TRBJ2-5; 9 positions match TRBD1. J gave up 8 bases and V 3 bases, and 5 bases lay outside the gene matches. CDR1 and CDR2 from the germline V gene are SGDLS and YYNGEE. The CDR3 runs to 13 residues. CDR3 loop: CASSEGTGSTQYF. DNA of the CDR3: TGTGCCAGCAGCGAAGGGACAGGGAGTACCCAGTACTTC.

The chain recombines TRBV7-9 with TRBJ2-1; 9 bases match TRBD2. This CDR3 comprises 15 residues. The J segment lost 7 bases and the V segment lost 5 bases, leaving 9 bases of the junction unmatched. Germline V gives CDR1 SEHNR, CDR2 FQNEAQ (reference sequence). CDR3 residues: CASSPAGGPFNEQFF. The CDR3 nucleotides are TGTGCCAGCAGCCCCGCGGGAGGGCCTTTTAATGAGCAGTTCTTC.

The V call is TRBV5-4, the J call TRBJ2-5; 12 bases line up with TRBD1. The CDR3 has 17 residues. The germline gives CDR1 SGHNT, CDR2 YYREEE (reference sequence). Germline trimming cut 3 bases from V and 4 bases from J; bases unmatched to any gene: 10. The CDR3 here is CASSSPPGQGAAETQYF. The CDR3 bases are TGTGCCAGCAGCTCCCCTCCGGGACAGGGGGCGGCAGAGACCCAGTACTTC.

The count of this clone is one. This chain links TRBV10-1 with TRBJ2-3; TRBD2 matches at 8 bases. The V segment lost 5 bases and the J segment 3 bases; nucleotides outside the gene matches: 10. CDR1 is WNHNN and CDR2 is SYGVQD in the germline V gene (reference sequence). This CDR3 region has 16 residues. CDR3 nucleotide sequence: TGCGCCAGCAGTCGTCGCCGGGAGGGTCCTACAGATACGCAGTATTTT. Translated, it gives CASSRRREGPTDTQYF.

The J gene is TRBJ1-1, the V gene TRBV5-5; 7 bases line up with TRBD1. Germline V gene lookup returns CDR1 SGHKS and CDR2 YYEKEE (reference sequence). V lost 4 bases and J lost 1; bases outside the gene matches: 4. This CDR3 spans 14 amino acids. The CDR3 reads CASSARTGNTEAFF. In nucleotides, the CDR3 is TGTGCCAGCAGCGCAAGGACAGGGAACACTGAAGCTTTCTTT. Using reference TRBV5-5 and TRBJ1-1 for the parts outside the CDR3, the full variable domain is DAGVTQSPTHLIKTRGQQVTLRCSPISGHKSVSWYQQVLGQGPQFIFQYYEKEERGRGNFPDRFSARQFPNYSSELNVNALLLGDSALYLCASSARTGNTEAFFGQGTRLTVV.

The chain couples TRBV29-1 to TRBJ2-5; 7 bases line up with TRBD2. CDR3 length: 12 residues. With 6 bases clipped from V and 5 bases from J, the junction kept 6 bases outside the gene matches. Germline V lookup: CDR1 SQVTM, CDR2 ANQGSEA. CDR3 DNA sequence: TGCAGCGTCGGAGCGGGATCTGAGACCCAGTACTTC. Translated, it gives CSVGAGSETQYF.

This clone occurred once. The J gene is TRBJ1-2, the V gene TRBV30, with D unclear. Germline V gene lookup returns CDR1 GTSNPN and CDR2 SVGIG (reference sequence). The CDR3 runs to 15 residues. The ends were cut back, 2 bases at V and 4 bases at J, with 17 bases in the middle. The CDR3 loop reads CAWSPSYQEGYGYTF. The CDR3 DNA sequence: TGTGCCTGGAGTCCCAGTTACCAAGAGGGCTATGGCTACACCTTC.

The genes are TRBV5-4 and TRBJ2-7, with D perhaps matching TRBD1 or TRBD2 (5 bases each). The CDR3 runs 14 residues. The germline V gene has CDR1 SGHNT and CDR2 YYREEE (reference sequence). Trimming cost V 4 bases and J 2 bases, with 13 bases left between them. CDR3 sequence: CASSLRGPTYEQYF. The CDR3 DNA follows: TGTGCCAGCAGCCTCCGGGGCCCTACCTACGAGCAGTACTTC. Using reference TRBV5-4 and TRBJ2-7 for the parts outside the CDR3, the full variable domain is ETGVTQSPTHLIKTRGQQVTLRCSSQSGHNTVSWYQQALGQGPQFIFQYYREEENGRGNFPPRFSGLQFPNYSSELNVNALELDDSALYLCASSLRGPTYEQYFGPGTRLTVT.

This CDR3 reads CASRPGVTGELFF. The CDR3 DNA reads TGTGCCAGCAGACCCGGAGTCACCGGGGAGCTGTTTTTT. The chain links TRBV11-2 to TRBJ2-2; D unclear. Trimming took 6 bases from V and 4 from J, leaving 9 bases between them. CDR3 length: 13 amino acids. CDR1 is SGHAT and CDR2 is FQNNGV in the germline V gene.

This clone was seen only once. The J gene is TRBJ1-5, the V gene TRBV6-5; D not resolved. Per germline, CDR1 MNHEY and CDR2 SVGAGI. V shed 0 bases and J shed 2 bases, with 8 bases lying between them. The CDR3 has 15 amino acids. The CDR3 spells CASSYSTAGNQPQHF. In DNA, the CDR3 is TGTGCCAGCAGTTACTCGACCGCAGGCAATCAGCCCCAGCATTTT.

The table lists this clone with a count of one. The genes are TRBV6-4 and TRBJ2-3; D is undetermined. This CDR3 has 15 amino acids. The V end was cut by 2 bases, the J end by 1 base, with 10 bases between. Germline CDR1 MRHNA, CDR2 SNTAGT. CDR3 nucleotides: TGTGCCAGCAGTGACCGGAACAGTGGCACAGATACGCAGTATTTT. Protein: CASSDRNSGTDTQYF.

CDR3 sequence: CASSQDARVAGANVLTF. The CDR3 nucleotides read TGCGCCAGCAGCCAAGACGCCCGAGTAGCTGGGGCCAACGTCCTGACTTTC. The rearrangement uses TRBV4-1 and TRBJ2-6; D is undetermined. This CDR3 region has 17 residues. Deletions cut 0 bases from V and 2 bases from J, with 11 bases between. Germline CDR1 is MGHRA and CDR2 is YSYEKL.

The J gene is TRBJ2-5, the V gene TRBV7-3; 10 bases agree with TRBD1. The CDR3 runs 16 residues. Germline V CDR1 and CDR2: SGHTA, FQGTGA. J lost 0 bases, V lost 2 bases, and 3 bases had no gene match. The CDR3 sequence is CASSLRDRGHQETQYF. As DNA, the CDR3 is TGTGCCAGCAGCTTACGCGACAGGGGGCACCAAGAGACCCAGTACTTC.

This clone has a handful of counts. This chain joins TRBV30 and TRBJ2-7, with D perhaps matching TRBD1 (5 bases). V was pared by 2 bases and J by 0 bases, with 11 bases between. The CDR3 runs to 14 residues. Germline CDR1 GTSNPN, CDR2 SVGIG (reference sequence). CDR3 residues: CAWSTGHGSYEQYF. CDR3 nucleotides: TGTGCCTGGAGTACCGGACACGGCTCCTACGAGCAGTACTTC.

The J gene is TRBJ2-7, the V gene TRBV11-3, with 8 bases fitting TRBD2. The CDR3 runs to 13 residues. Germline lookup yields CDR1 SGHNT and CDR2 YENEEA. V dropped 5 bases and J dropped 6; count of bases not matched to a gene: 6. The CDR3 nucleotides read TGTGCCAGCAGCACAACCGGGACTAGCGAGCAGTACTTC. Its protein product is CASSTTGTSEQYF.

This clone was found a few times. The rearrangement uses TRBV25-1 and TRBJ1-1, with D uncertain. Germline values: CDR1 MGHDK, CDR2 SYGVNS. The CDR3 totals 12 residues. V lost 5 bases and J 5 bases, leaving 9 bases between the germline ends. CDR3 loop: CASSSVATEAFF. CDR3 bases: TGTGCCAGCAGTTCCGTCGCGACTGAAGCTTTCTTT.